This T cell receptor (beta chain) was documented in a study of shared clonotypes between healthy human individuals. About the study: Donors had three CD4 naive, three CD4 memory, two CD8 naive and one CD8 memory plate apiece. General study results and limits: Approximately 5% of naive CD4 clonotypes were shared across four donors. It was only blood that was sampled, and tissue repertoires likely differ.

Per germline, CDR1 MNHEY and CDR2 SVGAGI. Trimming took off 0 bases at V and 1 base at J, with 8 bases between the two ends. CDR3 length: 15 amino acids. This clone occurred once. Its antigen is undetermined. TCRdb's table, derived via immunoSEQ multiplex PCR, lists solely in-frame clones and lacks some. Among 500,000 to 550,000 clones listed, roughly 95% were seen once. The receptor comes from a woman under 40 in good health. The V and J genes are TRBV6-5 and TRBJ2-3, with D perhaps TRBD2 (6 bases). The source material was naive CD4+ T cells sorted from blood. Subset of the sample: CD45RA+ positively selected. DNA of the CDR3: TGTGCCAGCAGTTACTCAGGAGGGGGCACAGATACGCAGTATTTT. This sequence encodes CASSYSGGGTDTQYF.